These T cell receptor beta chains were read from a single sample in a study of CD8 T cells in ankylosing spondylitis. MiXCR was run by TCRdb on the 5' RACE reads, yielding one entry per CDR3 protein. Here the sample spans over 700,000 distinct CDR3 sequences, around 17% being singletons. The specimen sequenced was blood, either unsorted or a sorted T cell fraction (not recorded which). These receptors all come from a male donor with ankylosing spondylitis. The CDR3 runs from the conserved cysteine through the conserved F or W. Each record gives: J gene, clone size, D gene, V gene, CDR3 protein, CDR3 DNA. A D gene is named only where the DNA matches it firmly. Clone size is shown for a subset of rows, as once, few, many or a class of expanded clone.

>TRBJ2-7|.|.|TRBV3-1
CASSQDYIDGRYEQYF
TGTGCCAGCAGCCAGGATTATATTGACGGAAGGTACGAGCAGTACTTC
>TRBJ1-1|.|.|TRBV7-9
CASSSKLGPNTEAFF
TGTGCCAGCAGCTCCAAACTGGGCCCGAACACTGAAGCTTTCTTT
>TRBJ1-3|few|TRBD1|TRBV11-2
CASSSRPRTGRDGNTIYF
TGTGCCAGCAGCTCCCGCCCGAGGACAGGGAGGGATGGAAACACCATATATTTT
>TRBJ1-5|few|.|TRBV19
CASRGQSLRGGQPQHF
TGTGCCAGTAGGGGCCAGAGCCTCCGAGGGGGTCAGCCCCAGCATTTT
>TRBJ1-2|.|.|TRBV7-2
CASSARDTGFYGYTF
TGTGCCAGCAGCGCGCGGGACACGGGATTCTATGGCTACACCTTC
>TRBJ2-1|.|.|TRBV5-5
CASSLEQGSYNEQFF
TGTGCCAGCAGCTTGGAACAGGGTTCCTACAATGAGCAGTTCTTC
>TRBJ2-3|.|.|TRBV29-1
CSVTPGHSTDTQYF
TGCAGCGTTACCCCGGGACACAGCACAGATACGCAGTATTTT
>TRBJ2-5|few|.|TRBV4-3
CASSQDGGDQETQYF
TGCGCCAGCAGCCAAGATGGCGGCGACCAAGAGACCCAGTACTTC
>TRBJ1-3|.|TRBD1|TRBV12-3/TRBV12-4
CASSSSDRGIGNTIYF
TGTGCCAGCAGTTCGTCCGACAGGGGAATTGGAAACACCATATATTTT
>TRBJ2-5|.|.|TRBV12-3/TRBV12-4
CASSSMGGETQYF
TGTGCCAGCAGTTCGATGGGAGGAGAGACCCAGTACTTC
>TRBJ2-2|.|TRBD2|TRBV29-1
CSAAGGRNTGELFF
TGCAGCGCCGCTGGCGGGAGGAACACCGGGGAGCTGTTTTTT
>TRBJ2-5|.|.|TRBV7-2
CASSWGSRSETQYF
TGTGCCAGCAGCTGGGGGTCCCGTTCGGAGACCCAGTACTTC
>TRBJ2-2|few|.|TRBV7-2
CASSSFQGLTNTGELFF
TGTGCCAGCAGCTCCTTCCAGGGACTGACGAACACCGGGGAGCTGTTTTTT
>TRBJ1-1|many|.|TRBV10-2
CASSEGGGWMNTEAFF
TGCGCCAGCAGTGAAGGGGGAGGTTGGATGAACACTGAAGCTTTCTTT
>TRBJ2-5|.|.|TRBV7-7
CASSLGVGIGETQYF
TGTGCCAGCAGCCTGGGGGTGGGCATCGGGGAGACCCAGTACTTC
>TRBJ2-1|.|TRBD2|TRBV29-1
CSVSKGLAGGRSSYNEQFF
TGCAGCGTATCGAAGGGACTAGCGGGAGGACGAAGCTCCTACAATGAGCAGTTCTTC
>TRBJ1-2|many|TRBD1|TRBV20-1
CSARDFFVGQKTNYGYTF
TGCAGTGCTAGAGATTTCTTCGTGGGACAGAAAACTAACTATGGCTACACCTTC
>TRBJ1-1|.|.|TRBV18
CASSPGIESTEAFF
TGTGCCAGCTCACCCGGGATCGAGAGCACTGAAGCTTTCTTT
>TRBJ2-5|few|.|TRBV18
CASSPGRQETQYF
TGTGCCAGCAGTCCGGGACGCCAAGAGACCCAGTACTTC
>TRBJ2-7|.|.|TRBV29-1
CSVELDTQGEQYF
TGCAGCGTTGAGTTGGACACCCAGGGCGAGCAGTACTTC
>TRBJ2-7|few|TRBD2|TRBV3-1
CASSPASGGAWEQYF
TGTGCCAGCAGCCCTGCTAGCGGGGGGGCTTGGGAGCAGTACTTC
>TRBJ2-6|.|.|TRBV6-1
CASRGGSSGANVLTF
TGTGCCAGCAGGGGGGGAAGCTCTGGGGCCAACGTCCTGACTTTC
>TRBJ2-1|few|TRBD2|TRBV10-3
CAISDGGLAGVSDNEQFF
TGTGCCATCAGTGATGGGGGACTAGCGGGAGTGAGCGACAATGAGCAGTTCTTC
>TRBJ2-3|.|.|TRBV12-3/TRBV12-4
CASSLAAGKFTDTQYF
TGTGCCAGCAGTTTAGCGGCAGGGAAGTTCACAGATACGCAGTATTTT
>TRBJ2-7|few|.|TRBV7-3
CASRSGGTYEQYF
TGTGCCAGCAGGAGCGGAGGGACCTACGAGCAGTACTTC
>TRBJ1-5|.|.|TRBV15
CATSRVARGSYSNQPQHF
TGTGCCACCAGCAGAGTAGCGAGGGGGTCGTATAGCAATCAGCCCCAGCATTTT
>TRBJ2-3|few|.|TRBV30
CAWSPGVSTDTQYF
TGTGCCTGGAGTCCCGGGGTGAGCACAGATACGCAGTATTTT
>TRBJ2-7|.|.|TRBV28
CASRSPGTVFYEQYF
TGTGCCAGCAGGTCCCCCGGGACGGTATTCTACGAGCAGTACTTC
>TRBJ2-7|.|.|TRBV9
CASSAGRTGSYEQYF
TGTGCCAGCAGCGCCGGAAGGACGGGAAGCTACGAGCAGTACTTC
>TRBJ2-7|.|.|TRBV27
CASSALTDYEQYF
TGTGCCAGCAGTGCCTTGACAGATTACGAGCAGTACTTC
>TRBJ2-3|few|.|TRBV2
CASSRESTDTQYF
TGTGCCAGCAGTAGGGAGAGCACAGATACGCAGTATTTT
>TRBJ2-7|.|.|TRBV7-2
CASSLFRVYEQYF
TGTGCCAGCAGCTTGTTCAGGGTCTACGAGCAGTACTTC
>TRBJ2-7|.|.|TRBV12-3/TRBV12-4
CASSNGDYEQYF
TGTGCCAGCAGTAACGGGGACTACGAGCAGTACTTC
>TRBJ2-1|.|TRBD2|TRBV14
CASSRDYLYNEQFF
TGTGCCAGCAGCCGGGACTATCTTTACAATGAGCAGTTCTTC
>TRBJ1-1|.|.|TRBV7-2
CASSLYGARNTEAFF
TGTGCCAGCAGCTTATACGGGGCCAGGAACACTGAAGCTTTCTTT
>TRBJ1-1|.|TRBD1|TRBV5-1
CASSLDQTGERAFF
TGCGCCAGCAGCTTGGATCAGACAGGGGAGCGAGCTTTCTTT
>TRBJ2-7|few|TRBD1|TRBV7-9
CASRAGTGDYEQYF
TGTGCCAGCAGAGCCGGGACAGGGGACTACGAGCAGTACTTC
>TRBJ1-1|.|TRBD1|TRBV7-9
CASSPAGGPMNTEVFF
TGTGCCAGCAGCCCAGCAGGGGGTCCGATGAACACTGAAGTTTTCTTT
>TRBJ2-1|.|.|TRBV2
CASSEAGPRDYNEQFF
TGTGCCAGCAGTGAAGCTGGCCCGAGGGACTACAATGAGCAGTTCTTC
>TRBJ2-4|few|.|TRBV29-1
CSALTESGNIQYF
TGCAGCGCCTTGACCGAAAGTGGGAACATTCAGTACTTC
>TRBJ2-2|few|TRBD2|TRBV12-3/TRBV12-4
CASSFRLGTSGSAPLNTGELFF
TGTGCCAGCAGTTTCAGACTCGGGACTAGCGGGAGTGCCCCGCTAAACACCGGGGAGCTGTTTTTT